Listed here is a single T cell receptor (beta chain). This specimen comes from a study of blood T cell repertoires in COVID-19. Study context: T cells, B-cell-depleted T cells, or PBMCs supplied cDNA or gDNA.

CDR1 is MNHEY and CDR2 is SVGAGI in the germline V gene. The CDR3 totals 15 residues. Trimming took 7 bases from V and 0 from J; bases not matched to a gene: 8. Clones were sequenced by immunoSEQ multiplex PCR, and TCRdb holds only the in-frame ones, with some missing. The data show 55,000 to 80,000 clones, approximately 91% seen once. What was sequenced was peripheral blood. J is TRBJ2-5 and V is TRBV6-5, with 7 bases that match TRBD2. This clonotype was obtained from a human donor in a cohort sampled during active COVID-19. This CDR3 is CASNGWGGYQETQYF. The CDR3, as DNA: TGTGCCAGCAACGGCTGGGGGGGGTACCAAGAGACCCAGTACTTC.